The 13 T cell receptor beta chains in this list originate from one sample, sequenced in a study of long-term antiretroviral therapy in people with HIV. Sequencing relied on immunoSEQ assay v3.0, run at survey level. Repertoires were generated with immunoSEQ multiplex PCR, while TCRdb's copy carries only in-frame clones and drops some. Among approximately 27,000 clones listed, around 90% were seen once. The sample consisted of unsorted PBMCs, taken about 5.3 years after starting antiretroviral therapy. All receptors come from a woman in her forties with HIV.

This clone appeared once. The chain has TRBV30 and TRBJ2-1; unclear D gene. Per germline, CDR1 GTSNPN and CDR2 SVGIG (reference sequence). The CDR3 has 13 residues. Trimming shortened V by 0 bases and J by 7 bases, and 10 bases separated the two germline ends. The CDR3 nucleotides are TGTGCCTGGAGTGTAGGGTTGGCTAATGAGCAGTTCTTC. Protein product: CAWSVGLANEQFF.

This chain links TRBV18 with TRBJ2-1, with 8 bases matching TRBD2. The CDR3 length is 12 residues. Trimming took 8 bases from V and 7 from J; bases not matched to a gene: 4. Germline values: CDR1 KGHSH, CDR2 LQKENI. CDR3 sequence reads: CASTIAGNEQFF. For the CDR3, the DNA is TGTGCCAGCACCATAGCGGGGAATGAGCAGTTCTTC.

The chain couples TRBV25-1 to TRBJ2-1; TRBD1 is a possible D gene (6 bases). Trimming took 7 bases from V and 8 from J, leaving 18 bases between them. The CDR3 runs 14 residues. Germline V CDR1 and CDR2: MGHDK, SYGVNS. The CDR3 is CASTPNRAKDEQFF. The CDR3, as DNA: TGTGCCAGCACCCCTAACAGGGCGAAGGATGAGCAGTTCTTC. The full variable domain, with the rest looked up from reference TRBV25-1 and TRBJ2-1, is EADIYQTPRYLVIGTGKKITLECSQTMGHDKMYWYQQDPGMELHLIHYSYGVNSTEKGDLSSESTVSRIRTEHFPLTLESARPSHTSQYLCASTPNRAKDEQFFGPGTRLTVL.

V is TRBV7-6 and J is TRBJ2-7; maybe TRBD2 (6 bases). V was cut by 1 base and J by 2 bases, with 12 bases left in between. CDR3 length: 15 residues. Germline V gives CDR1 SGHVS, CDR2 FNYEAQ. The CDR3 protein is CASSLVAGSTYEQYF. Here the CDR3 DNA reads TGTGCCAGCAGCTTAGTTGCGGGATCTACCTACGAGCAGTACTTC. Complete variable domain (other parts from reference TRBV7-6 and TRBJ2-7): GAGVSQSPRYKVTKRGQDVALRCDPISGHVSLYWYRQALGQGPEFLTYFNYEAQQDKSGLPNDRFSAERPEGSISTLTIQRTEQRDSAMYRCASSLVAGSTYEQYFGPGTRLTVT.

The CDR3 loop is CASSLRPQGISGSDGYTF. The CDR3 nucleotides are TGTGCCAGCAGCCTACGTCCCCAGGGGATTAGCGGATCGGATGGCTACACCTTC. The chain carries TRBV7-9 and TRBJ1-2; TRBD1 is a possible D gene (6 bases). The CDR3 length is 18 residues. Germline V gives CDR1 SEHNR, CDR2 FQNEAQ (reference sequence). Trimming removed 5 bases from V and 6 bases from J, with 28 bases in between.

The chain employs TRBV2 and TRBJ2-5; D gene uncertain. V shed 10 bases and J shed 4 bases, with 16 bases lying between them. Germline-derived CDR1 and CDR2 are SNHLY and FYNNEI. The CDR3 contains 13 residues. CDR3 bases: TGTGCCAACGCCGAACAGCGATCAGAGACCCAGTACTTC. Translating gives CANAEQRSETQYF. The whole variable domain, remainder taken from reference TRBV2 and TRBJ2-5, is EPEVTQTPSHQVTQMGQEVILRCVPISNHLYFYWYRQILGQKVEFLVSFYNNEISEKSEIFDDQFSVERPDGSNFTLKIRSTKLEDSAMYFCANAEQRSETQYFGPGTRLLVL.

The chain uses TRBV29-1 and TRBJ2-1; D unresolved. This CDR3 has 13 residues. Germline CDR1 SQVTM, CDR2 ANQGSEA. Between the trimmed V and J ends, which lost 4 bases and 7 bases, there was a span of 14 bases. CDR3 region: CSVVLQEENEQFF. DNA for the CDR3: TGCAGCGTTGTACTACAAGAGGAGAATGAGCAGTTCTTC.

The chain links TRBV7-2 to TRBJ2-1, with a weak D call TRBD2 (5 bases). This CDR3 region has 16 residues. The germline V gene encodes CDR1 SGHTA and CDR2 FQGNSA. V lost 5 bases and J lost 7, with 21 bases in between. The CDR3 sequence: CASSPSPGYGGNEQFF. The CDR3 DNA reads as TGTGCCAGCAGCCCATCCCCGGGATACGGAGGAAATGAGCAGTTCTTC.

The V and J genes are TRBV7-2 and TRBJ2-5; 9 bases match TRBD1. The assigned J gene may be wrong: the sequence end matches TRBJ2-7 better. This CDR3 has 15 amino acids. The germline V gene has CDR1 SGHTA and CDR2 FQGNSA. CDR3 in DNA: TGTGCCAGCAGCTCCGTAGGGGACAGGGACTACGAGCAGTACTTC. Amino acid sequence: CASSSVGDRDYEQYF.

The V and J genes are TRBV7-9 and TRBJ1-6; D not certain. Germline CDR1 is SEHNR and CDR2 is FQNEAQ (reference sequence). CDR3 length: 14 amino acids. V was trimmed by 1 base and J by 5 bases, leaving 6 bases between them. In DNA, the CDR3 is TGTGCCAGCAGCTTAGGGGGTAATAATTCACCCCTCCACTTT. Its protein is CASSLGGNNSPLHF. The full variable domain, in which reference TRBV7-9 and TRBJ1-6 provide the parts outside the CDR3, is DTGVSQNPRHKITKRGQNVTFRCDPISEHNRLYWYRQTLGQGPEFLTYFQNEAQLEKSRLLSDRFSAERPKGSFSTLEIQRTEQGDSAMYLCASSLGGNNSPLHFGNGTRLTVT.

V gene TRBV30 combines with J gene TRBJ1-2; 7 bases are a match to TRBD1. Germline CDR1 and CDR2: GTSNPN and SVGIG (reference sequence). The junction had 9 bases not matched to a gene; V was cut back by 2 bases and J by 9 bases. This CDR3 contains 13 residues. Written as DNA, the CDR3 is TGTGCCTGGAGTATCCAGGGGGGGTCGCGCTACACCTTC. Its translation is CAWSIQGGSRYTF.

The chain employs TRBV11-2 and TRBJ2-1, with D possibly TRBD1 on 5 matching bases. Germline CDR1 and CDR2: SGHAT and FQNNGV. This CDR3 spans 14 amino acids. V dropped 5 bases and J dropped 0 bases, with 8 bases sitting between them. The CDR3 DNA reads TGTGCCAGCAGCGTTCAGGGCTCCTACAATGAGCAGTTCTTC. Encoded protein: CASSVQGSYNEQFF. The whole variable domain, remainder taken from reference TRBV11-2 and TRBJ2-1, is EAGVAQSPRYKIIEKRQSVAFWCNPISGHATLYWYQQILGQGPKLLIQFQNNGVVDDSQLPKDRFSAERLKGVDSTLKIQPAKLEDSAVYLCASSVQGSYNEQFFGPGTRLTVL.

This chain links TRBV4-1 with TRBJ1-1, with TRBD1 identical over 7 bases. Trimming removed 2 bases from V and 6 bases from J; junction bases left unmatched: 9. Germline V gene sequence: CDR1 MGHRA, CDR2 YSYEKL. The CDR3 runs to 15 residues. The CDR3 DNA sequence: TGCGCCAGCAGCCAACCTCCCGGAGGGGGCTCTGAAGCTTTCTTT. Translated: CASSQPPGGGSEAFF.